Below, 5 T cell receptor beta chains from the same sample are listed, as sequenced in a study of blood T cell repertoires in COVID-19. TCRdb's table, derived via immunoSEQ multiplex PCR, lists solely in-frame clones and lacks some. The repertoire includes around 250,000 clones, roughly 85% of them detected once, and approximately 9.6% sits in the top ten. The sample taken for sequencing was PBMCs or T cells enriched from blood (not recorded which). The receptors stem from a woman in her forties or fifties with acute COVID-19.

CDR3 loop: CASSLRTSGGFEEQFF. The CDR3 bases are TGTGCCAGCAGCCTACGGACTAGCGGGGGGTTTGAGGAGCAGTTCTTC. The chain links TRBV7-3 to TRBJ2-1; 14 bases fit TRBD2. J gave up 10 bases and V 5 bases, and 10 bases lay outside the gene matches. The CDR3 is 16 amino acids. CDR1 and CDR2 from the germline V gene are SGHTA and FQGTGA.

This rearrangement joins TRBV9 to TRBJ2-7; TRBD1 agrees at 9 bases. The V segment lost 4 bases and the J segment 4 bases; nucleotides outside the gene matches: 15. Germline-derived CDR1 and CDR2 are SGDLS and YYNGEE. This CDR3 is 17 amino acids long. CDR3 sequence (DNA): TGTGCCAGCAGCCCTTACCCCGGGACAGGGTTATCATACGAGCAGTACTTC. Translated, it gives CASSPYPGTGLSYEQYF.

This clone was seen once. The V gene is TRBV6-1, the J gene TRBJ1-1, with a weak D call TRBD1 (5 bases). Germline V gene data show CDR1 as MNHNS and CDR2 as SASEGT. Trimming took 3 bases from V and 1 from J, leaving 6 bases between them. This CDR3 spans 13 amino acids. The CDR3 region has the DNA TGTGCCAGCAGTGACAGGGAGAACACTGAAGCTTTCTTT. It translates to CASSDRENTEAFF.

In this sample, this clone turned up once. The genes are TRBV20-1 and TRBJ2-7; TRBD2 might be the D (6 bases). Germline CDR1 is DFQATT and CDR2 is SNEGSKA (reference sequence). The CDR3 spans 11 residues. V lost 6 bases to trimming and J lost 6 bases, with 12 bases between them. CDR3 nucleotides: TGCAGTGCCCGGGCGGGGCGCGAGCAGTACTTC. This codes for CSARAGREQYF.

The V call is TRBV5-4, the J call TRBJ1-4, with D perhaps matching TRBD1 (6 bases). Trimming removed 4 bases at V and 0 bases at J, with 7 bases between. This CDR3 region has 14 residues. Germline assignment: CDR1 SGHNT and CDR2 YYREEE (reference sequence). This chain's CDR3 is CASSHRATNEKLFF. CDR3 nucleotides: TGTGCCAGCAGCCACAGGGCAACTAATGAAAAACTGTTTTTT.